This entry lists 6 T cell receptor beta chains sequenced from one sample in a study of cytomegalovirus exposure and HLA in healthy donors. Vbeta (60) and Jbeta (13) primers were used in the PCR. TCRdb's table, derived via immunoSEQ multiplex PCR, lists solely in-frame clones and lacks some. The sample lists 100,000 or so clones; about 72% were seen once. The sample comprised PBMCs. Receptors originate from a man under 40 in good health and CMV-seronegative.

V and J are TRBV11-3 and TRBJ2-2; 9 bases are shared with TRBD2. V lost 3 bases, J lost 5 bases, and 7 bases stayed unmatched. Germline CDR1 is SGHNT and CDR2 is YENEEA. The length of the CDR3 is 16 residues. The CDR3 loop reads CASSLISGRGTGELFF. The CDR3 DNA sequence: TGTGCCAGCAGCTTGATTAGCGGGAGAGGAACCGGGGAGCTGTTTTTT.

The rearrangement links TRBV2 to TRBJ1-3; D might be TRBD1 (5 bases). V gave up 4 bases and J gave up 4 bases, with 11 bases separating them. CDR1 is SNHLY, CDR2 FYNNEI, per germline. There are 14 residues in the CDR3. The CDR3, as DNA: TGTGCCAGCAGTGCTCAGGGTACAGGAAACACCATATATTTT. This codes for CASSAQGTGNTIYF.

The chain links TRBV28 to TRBJ2-7; 10 bases are a match to TRBD2. The CDR3 extends over 15 amino acids. V lost 7 bases, J lost 4 bases, and 10 bases stayed unmatched. Germline lookup yields CDR1 MDHEN and CDR2 SYDVKM. The CDR3 nucleotides read TGTGCCAGCATAGGGTCTAGCGGGGGTTGGTACGAGCAGTACTTC. It yields the protein CASIGSSGGWYEQYF. The whole variable domain, remainder taken from reference TRBV28 and TRBJ2-7, is DVKVTQSSRYLVKRTGEKVFLECVQDMDHENMFWYRQDPGLGLRLIYFSYDVKMKEKGDIPEGYSVSREKKERFSLILESASTNQTSMYLCASIGSSGGWYEQYFGPGTRLTVT.

V usage is TRBV28 and J usage is TRBJ1-5, with 8 bases identical to TRBD1. Germline loops: CDR1 MDHEN, CDR2 SYDVKM. The CDR3 totals 15 residues. Trimming cost V 2 bases and J 2 bases; bases outside gene matches: 2. The CDR3 region has the DNA TGTGCCAGCAGTTTACCGGGACAGGGCAATCAGCCCCAGCATTTT. Its protein product is CASSLPGQGNQPQHF.

V usage is TRBV28 and J usage is TRBJ1-1, with unresolved D. The CDR3 has 12 amino acids. Trimming cost V 8 bases and J 5 bases, with 12 bases left between them. Germline V CDR1 and CDR2: MDHEN, SYDVKM. The CDR3 here is CASEERETEAFF. For the CDR3, the DNA is TGTGCCAGCGAAGAGAGGGAAACTGAAGCTTTCTTT.

This clone appeared a few times. The chain's CDR3 is CASSEQGSSTEQFF. The CDR3 bases are TGTGCCAGCAGTGAACAGGGGTCATCCACTGAGCAGTTCTTC. The V and J genes are TRBV6-4 and TRBJ2-1, with 7 nucleotides matching TRBD1. The CDR3 extends over 14 amino acids. Germline V gene data show CDR1 as MRHNA and CDR2 as SNTAGT. V gave up 3 bases and J gave up 9 bases; unmatched junction bases: 8.